This TCR beta chain was documented in a study of T cells in Graves' hyperthyroidism and ophthalmopathy. Study-wide results and caveats: Blood also held most thyroid clonotypes expanded beyond 0.001.

Orbital computed tomography and thyroid ultrasound, together with serum TRAb and thyroxine and clinical symptoms, were used for diagnoses. This clonotype was observed at least ten times. Its antigen is unknown. J lost 5 bases, V lost 9 bases, and 12 bases had no gene match. Germline CDR1 is KGHDR and CDR2 is SFDVKD. The CDR3 sequence is 15 residues long. TCR beta CDR3 region amplification was performed from RNA transcripts. With the HTBI primer set, the TCR CDR3 went through a first round of RT-PCR. TCRdb processed the multiplex PCR reads anew with MiXCR; each CDR3 protein has one entry. The data show under 700,000 distinct CDR3 sequences, around 42% seen once.

The sequenced sample was peripheral blood or thyroid tissue (not recorded which). The receptor was derived from a woman aged 18-29 years with Graves' hyperthyroidism. The chain links TRBV24-1 to TRBJ1-2; 9 bases agree with TRBD1. The CDR3 region is CATPPRTGAGYGYTF. Written as DNA, the CDR3 is TGTGCCACCCCTCCTAGGACAGGGGCGGGGTATGGCTACACCTTC.